This T cell receptor beta chain was sequenced in a study of Ad26.COV2.S vaccination and SARS-CoV-2 variants. The study, taken as a whole, reports: Vaccinees displayed broader spike-specific TCR repertoires than placebo recipients.

Regarding this clone: Antigen: not known.

The treatment denotes: about 20 received Ad26.COV2.S at low or high dose, single or two shots; several received placebo; per-sample allocation not given. Day 63 after the first vaccine or placebo injection was the time point for sampling. Only in-frame clones appear in the TCRdb table, and some are missing; sequencing was by immunoSEQ multiplex PCR. The table shows 380,000 or so clones, with around 88% occurring only once. CDR1 and CDR2 (germline): SGHTA, FQGNSA. The CDR3 runs to 16 residues. V was pared by 1 base and J by 3 bases, with 13 bases between. This clonotype was obtained from a person aged 18-60 years who received the Ad26.COV2.S COVID-19 vaccine or a placebo. The specimen was peripheral blood, collected in a trial of Ad26.COV2.S vaccine versus placebo. The J gene is TRBJ2-1, the V gene TRBV7-2; D uncertain. CDR3 protein: CASSLGSGANYNEQFF. CDR3 in DNA: TGTGCCAGCAGCTTAGGGTCTGGAGCCAACTACAATGAGCAGTTCTTC.